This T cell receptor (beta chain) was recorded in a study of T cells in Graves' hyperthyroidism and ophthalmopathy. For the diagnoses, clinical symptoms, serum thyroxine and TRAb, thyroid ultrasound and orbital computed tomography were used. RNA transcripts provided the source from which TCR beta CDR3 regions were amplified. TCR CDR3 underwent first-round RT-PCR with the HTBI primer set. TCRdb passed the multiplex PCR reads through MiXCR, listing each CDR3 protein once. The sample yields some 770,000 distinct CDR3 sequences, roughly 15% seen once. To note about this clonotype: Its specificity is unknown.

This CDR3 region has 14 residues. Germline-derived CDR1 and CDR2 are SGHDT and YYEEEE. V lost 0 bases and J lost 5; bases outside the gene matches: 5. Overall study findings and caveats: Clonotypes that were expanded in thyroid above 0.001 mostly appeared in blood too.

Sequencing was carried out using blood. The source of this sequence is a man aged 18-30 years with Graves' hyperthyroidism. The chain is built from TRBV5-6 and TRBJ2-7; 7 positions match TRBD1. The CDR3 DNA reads TGTGCCAGCAGCTTGGGCAGGGGGTTCGACGAGCAGTACTTC. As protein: CASSLGRGFDEQYF. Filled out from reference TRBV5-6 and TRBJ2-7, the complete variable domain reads DAGVTQSPTHLIKTRGQQVTLRCSPKSGHDTVSWYQQALGQGPQFIFQYYEEEERQRGNFPDRFSGHQFPNYSSELNVNALLLGDSALYLCASSLGRGFDEQYFGPGTRLTVT.